What follows are 25 T cell receptor beta chains derived from one specimen sequenced in a study of cytomegalovirus exposure and HLA in healthy donors. PCR amplification relied on 60 Vbeta primers (plus 13 Jbeta primers). Here immunoSEQ multiplex PCR was the method, and the copy in TCRdb shows in-frame clones only, minus some. The sample carries approximately 110,000 clones, roughly two thirds recorded once. Sample: PBMCs. These receptors were collected from a man aged 35 to 55 in good health and CMV-seronegative.

This clone was counted ten times or more. This chain uses TRBV4-3 with TRBJ2-3; D might be TRBD1 (6 bases). V shed 0 bases and J shed 5 bases, with 15 bases lying between them. The germline V gene has CDR1 LGHNA and CDR2 YSLEER. This CDR3 is 16 amino acids long. For the CDR3, the DNA is TGCGCCAGCAGCCAAGATTGGGACACGAAGGGAGATACGCAGTATTTT. It encodes CASSQDWDTKGDTQYF.

Only one count was recorded for this clone. The chain is built from TRBV27 and TRBJ2-7, with D possibly being TRBD1 (5 bases). The V gene's germline CDR1 is MNHEY and CDR2 SMNVEV (reference sequence). V lost 4 bases, J lost 2 bases, and 9 bases lay in between. The CDR3 runs to 13 residues. CDR3 DNA: TGTGCCAGCAGTTACAGGAGCGCCTACGAGCAGTACTTC. This codes for CASSYRSAYEQYF.

This clone was seen a few times. The chain is built from TRBV7-2 and TRBJ2-6, with a tentative D call TRBD2 (6 bases). The CDR3 runs to 18 residues. The germline gives CDR1 SGHTA, CDR2 FQGNSA. V dropped 5 bases and J dropped 0 bases, with 17 bases sitting between them. CDR3 sequence: CASSTPRDGSSGANVLTF. The DNA for the CDR3 is TGTGCCAGCAGCACCCCCCGGGACGGGAGCTCTGGGGCCAACGTCCTGACTTTC.

The rearrangement joins TRBV6-5 to TRBJ2-1, with 7 bases matching TRBD2. Germline trimming cut 5 bases from V and 10 bases from J; bases unmatched to any gene: 8. CDR1 is MNHEY, CDR2 SVGAGI, per germline. The CDR3 totals 13 residues. The CDR3 sequence is CASSRSGKREQFF. The CDR3 DNA is TGTGCCAGCAGTCGAAGCGGGAAACGGGAGCAGTTCTTC.

The V and J genes are TRBV5-4 and TRBJ1-2; D is perhaps TRBD1 (5 bases). The V gene lost 1 base and the J gene lost 7 bases, with 14 bases spanning the gap. In germline, CDR1 is SGHNT, CDR2 YYREEE (reference sequence). The CDR3 has 14 amino acids. The CDR3 bases are TGTGCCAGCAGCTTGAATCGGGGGACTAGTGGCTACACCTTC. As protein: CASSLNRGTSGYTF.

The V call is TRBV2, the J call TRBJ2-2; D call uncertain. The germline CDR1 and CDR2 sequences are SNHLY and FYNNEI. The V gene lost 0 bases and the J gene lost 2 bases, with 4 bases spanning the gap. This CDR3 contains 14 residues. This CDR3 is CASSEARNTGELFF. For the CDR3, the DNA is TGTGCCAGCAGTGAAGCCCGTAACACCGGGGAGCTGTTTTTT.

This clone came up a few times. V gene TRBV7-9 combines with J gene TRBJ2-7; a weak D match, TRBD2 (6 bases). Trimming cost V 6 bases and J 2 bases, with 14 bases left between them. This CDR3 has 14 amino acids. The germline gives CDR1 SEHNR, CDR2 FQNEAQ (reference sequence). The CDR3 DNA sequence: TGTGCCAGCAGGCCAGGACTAATAACCTACGAGCAGTACTTC. Translation gives CASRPGLITYEQYF.

The chain links TRBV15 to TRBJ1-2, with D unclear. CDR1 is LNHNV and CDR2 is YYDKDF in the germline V gene (reference sequence). V was pared by 3 bases and J by 8 bases, with 10 bases between. The CDR3 has 12 residues. This CDR3 is CATSSPQHGYTF. The CDR3 DNA reads as TGTGCCACCAGCAGCCCCCAACACGGCTACACCTTC.

This chain joins TRBV2 and TRBJ2-1; TRBD2 matches 8 bases. The CDR3 length is 15 residues. J was trimmed by 1 base and V by 3 bases; bases with no gene match: 2. CDR1 and CDR2 from the germline V gene are SNHLY and FYNNEI. The CDR3 sequence is CASSDSGGSYNEQFF. Written as DNA, the CDR3 is TGTGCCAGCAGTGACAGCGGGGGTTCCTACAATGAGCAGTTCTTC.

V and J are TRBV4-3 and TRBJ2-3, with TRBD2 matching 11 bases. The length of the CDR3 is 17 residues. Germline lookup yields CDR1 LGHNA and CDR2 YSLEER. V lost 1 base, J lost 2 bases, and 5 bases stayed unmatched. The CDR3: CASSQVKTSGDTDTQYF. The CDR3, as DNA: TGCGCCAGCAGCCAAGTTAAGACTAGCGGGGACACAGATACGCAGTATTTT.

This chain joins TRBV19 and TRBJ2-3; perhaps TRBD2 as D (6 bases). The CDR3 sequence is 15 residues long. Germline V CDR1 and CDR2: LNHDA, SQIVND (reference sequence). Between the trimmed V and J ends, which lost 1 base and 5 bases, there was a span of 13 bases. CDR3 in amino acids: CASSIGTGVGDTQYF. The CDR3 coding sequence is TGTGCCAGTAGTATAGGGACGGGGGTGGGAGATACGCAGTATTTT.

This chain links TRBV27 with TRBJ1-6; 9 bases map to TRBD1. Per germline, CDR1 MNHEY and CDR2 SMNVEV (reference sequence). V lost 0 bases and J lost 10; bases outside the gene matches: 7. The CDR3 loop spans 16 amino acids. The CDR3 DNA follows: TGTGCCAGCAGTTTATCGGGACAGGGAATCGGATCACCCCTCCACTTT. This encodes CASSLSGQGIGSPLHF.

The chain combines TRBV2 with TRBJ2-2; 8 nucleotides align to TRBD1. V lost 7 bases and J lost 8; bases outside the gene matches: 9. The CDR3 spans 14 residues. Germline loops: CDR1 SNHLY, CDR2 FYNNEI. CDR3 sequence (DNA): TGTGCCAGCATAGGACAGGGCCGGAGAGGGGAGCTGTTTTTT. It specifies CASIGQGRRGELFF.

The rearrangement joins TRBV19 to TRBJ1-5; weak D call: TRBD1 (5 bases). This CDR3 contains 17 residues. Germline CDR1 reads LNHDA; CDR2 reads SQIVND (reference sequence). V was pared by 6 bases and J by 0 bases, with 18 bases between. This CDR3 reads CASSGRAHTNSNQPQHF. The CDR3 DNA is TGTGCCAGTAGCGGCAGGGCCCATACGAATAGCAATCAGCCCCAGCATTTT.

The rearrangement joins TRBV6-4 to TRBJ1-2, with D tentatively TRBD1 (5 bases). Trimming took off 2 bases at V and 8 bases at J, with 12 bases between the two ends. Germline lookup yields CDR1 MRHNA and CDR2 SNTAGT. CDR3 length: 13 amino acids. The CDR3 bases are TGTGCCAGCAGTGACCAGGGTGTGGGAGGCTACACCTTC. It translates to CASSDQGVGGYTF.

The rearrangement uses TRBV19 and TRBJ1-5; 8 bases are a match to TRBD1. Trimming removed 5 bases from V and 5 bases from J; junction bases left unmatched: 5. In germline, CDR1 is LNHDA, CDR2 SQIVND (reference sequence). The CDR3 loop spans 14 amino acids. CDR3 sequence: CASSPDRAYQPQHF. CDR3 sequence (DNA): TGTGCCAGTAGTCCGGACAGGGCCTATCAGCCCCAGCATTTT.

This chain connects TRBV4-3 to TRBJ1-5, with 8 bases aligning to TRBD1. This CDR3 has 17 residues. V was pared by 4 bases and J by 2 bases, with 10 bases of the junction left unmatched. Germline V lookup: CDR1 LGHNA, CDR2 YSLEER. The DNA for the CDR3 is TGCGCCAGCAGCCCCGGACAGGGCTCTAACGGCAATCAGCCCCAGCATTTT. Translated, it gives CASSPGQGSNGNQPQHF.

The chain joins TRBV7-2 to TRBJ1-2; D gene ambiguous. The V gene lost 3 bases and the J gene lost 7 bases, with 12 bases spanning the gap. This CDR3 spans 13 amino acids. From germline, CDR1 is SGHTA and CDR2 FQGNSA. CDR3 coding DNA: TGTGCCAGCAGCTTGGAGCGGAGGGTTGGCTACACCTTC. Translation: CASSLERRVGYTF.

The V gene is TRBV4-1, the J gene TRBJ1-5, with 8 bases fitting TRBD1. Per germline, CDR1 MGHRA and CDR2 YSYEKL. The CDR3 is made up of 17 amino acids. V was clipped by 1 base and J by 5 bases; unmatched bases: 10. In DNA, the CDR3 is TGCGCCAGCAGCCAAGGAACAGCCGGGACAGGATATCAGCCCCAGCATTTT. This codes for CASSQGTAGTGYQPQHF.

This rearrangement joins TRBV5-6 to TRBJ2-7, with TRBD2 identical over 8 bases. Germline V CDR1 and CDR2: SGHDT, YYEEEE. The V and J ends lost 1 base and 0 bases, in that order; junction bases with no gene match: 6. This CDR3 comprises 16 residues. CDR3 residues: CASSLSGRGASYEQYF. For the CDR3, the DNA is TGTGCCAGCAGCTTGTCCGGGCGGGGGGCCTCCTACGAGCAGTACTTC. The variable domain in full, completed from reference TRBV5-6 and TRBJ2-7, reads DAGVTQSPTHLIKTRGQQVTLRCSPKSGHDTVSWYQQALGQGPQFIFQYYEEEERQRGNFPDRFSGHQFPNYSSELNVNALLLGDSALYLCASSLSGRGASYEQYFGPGTRLTVT.

This clone was counted only a few times. The chain joins TRBV27 to TRBJ2-7; 11 bases agree with TRBD1. This CDR3 comprises 14 residues. The V gene's germline CDR1 is MNHEY and CDR2 SMNVEV (reference sequence). Unmatched junction bases numbered 6, after V lost 6 bases and J lost 5 bases. The CDR3 is CASSRTGGKDEQYF. The CDR3 nucleotides read TGTGCCAGCAGCAGGACAGGGGGCAAGGACGAGCAGTACTTC.

V usage is TRBV10-1 and J usage is TRBJ2-1; 7 nucleotides agree with TRBD2. The germline gives CDR1 WNHNN, CDR2 SYGVQD (reference sequence). The CDR3 has 14 residues. Trimming cost V 6 bases and J 2 bases; bases outside gene matches: 4. For the CDR3, the DNA is TGCGCCAGCAGAGCGGGGATCACCTACAATGAGCAGTTCTTC. Its translation: CASRAGITYNEQFF.

This clone has more than one count but fewer than ten. Other DNA sequences in the same sample also yield this CDR3. The DNA of the CDR3 is TGTGCCAGCAGTCGGGAGGGACAGGGGGACACTGAAGCTTTCTTT. Translating gives CASSREGQGDTEAFF. The chain has TRBV7-2 and TRBJ1-1, with 11 bases aligning to TRBD1. Trimming removed 6 bases from V and 3 bases from J; junction bases left unmatched: 6. The germline V gene has CDR1 SGHTA and CDR2 FQGNSA. The CDR3 is 15 residues long.

This clone appeared a few times. This chain uses TRBV27 with TRBJ2-3; tentative D call: TRBD1 (6 bases). Germline V CDR1 and CDR2: MNHEY, SMNVEV (reference sequence). The CDR3 is 14 amino acids. V was pared by 9 bases and J by 6 bases, with 19 bases between. This chain's CDR3 is CASGVGRGPDTQYF. Written as DNA, the CDR3 is TGTGCCAGTGGCGTGGGCAGGGGACCCGATACGCAGTATTTT.

The chain is built from TRBV7-8 and TRBJ2-7; D possibly corresponds to TRBD2 (5 bases). CDR1 and CDR2 from the germline V gene are SGHVS and FQNEAQ. Trimming removed 3 bases from V and 4 bases from J, with 10 bases in between. This CDR3 comprises 13 residues. The CDR3 is CASSFTRTYEQYF. For the CDR3, the DNA is TGTGCCAGCAGCTTTACTAGAACTTACGAGCAGTACTTC.